This T cell receptor (beta chain) is from a study of response to subunit inactivated influenza vaccine. Study conclusions and caveats: The authors put forward the suggestion that each seasonal influenza vaccination may bring in only a limited number of new T cells.

This clonotype was found many times. The antigen remains undetermined. The CDR3 is 19 residues long. From germline, CDR1 is LGHNA and CDR2 YSLEER. With 2 bases clipped from V and 0 bases from J, the junction kept 10 bases outside the gene matches. TCRdb processed the RT-PCR reads anew with MiXCR; each CDR3 protein has one entry. This table holds about 160,000 distinct CDR3 sequences, around 11% found once. This TCR was recovered from a man between 45 and 75 years old who received an inactivated influenza vaccine. Sample: CD8+ T cells sorted from PBMCs, taken around 25 months after vaccination. The V and J genes are TRBV4-3 and TRBJ2-3; TRBD2 matches at 11 bases. The CDR3 protein is CASSQSGASGRSSTDTQYF. Here the CDR3 DNA reads TGCGCCAGCAGCCAAAGTGGCGCTAGCGGGAGGTCTAGCACAGATACGCAGTATTTT.